This T cell receptor (beta chain) emerged from a study of blood T cell repertoires in COVID-19. Study-wide context: The samples span acute and convalescent COVID-19 from the United States, Italy and Spain. Nucleic acid was either cDNA or gDNA, and it came from T cells, B-cell-depleted T cells, or PBMCs.

The length of the CDR3 is 13 residues. In germline, CDR1 is SSHAT, CDR2 FNYEAQ (reference sequence). In regard to this clone: One junction end disagrees with the germline gene, perhaps due to a read error.

Authors' data handling: Nucleated cell counts were estimated from reference gene primer amplification. The table came from immunoSEQ multiplex PCR; TCRdb's copy has only in-frame clones and leaves some out. The V and J calls and clone size were taken over from that table, and D and trimming were inferred from the DNA. The profile shows more than 200,000 clones, 79% of them singletons. The specimen was peripheral blood. This TCR was sampled from a woman in her 40s with active or convalescent COVID-19. This chain connects TRBV7-7 to TRBJ2-1, with 10 positions matching TRBD1. CDR3 coding DNA: TGTGCTAGCAGCCTGGACAGGGGGAATGAGCAGTTCTTC. Translated, it gives CASSLDRGNEQFF.